The 9 T cell receptor beta chains below come from one sample, sequenced in a study of T cells in narcolepsy. The data were produced by immunoSEQ multiplex PCR, yet TCRdb's version contains in-frame clones alone and is incomplete. The sample lists tens of thousands of clones; about 60% were seen once. The sample comprised memory (CD45RA-) CD4+ T cells from blood. These receptors originate from a human donor in good health.

The V call is TRBV30, the J call TRBJ2-3, with D tentatively TRBD2 (5 bases). V was trimmed by 2 bases and J by 0 bases, leaving 9 bases between them. Germline-derived CDR1 and CDR2 are GTSNPN and SVGIG (reference sequence). There are 14 residues in the CDR3. CDR3 protein: CAWSPDYSTDTQYF. The CDR3, as DNA: TGTGCCTGGAGTCCCGACTACAGCACAGATACGCAGTATTTT.

This chain joins TRBV4-3 and TRBJ1-1, with 7 bases aligning to TRBD1. This CDR3 contains 14 residues. CDR1 and CDR2 (germline): LGHNA, YSLEER. The junction had 8 bases not matched to a gene; V was cut back by 6 bases and J by 4 bases. CDR3 DNA sequence: TGCGCCAGCAGGAGGAGTGACAGGGCCACTGAAGCTTTCTTT. Translation: CASRRSDRATEAFF.

This clone was detected many times. The chain is built from TRBV30 and TRBJ2-7; 16 bases fit TRBD2. The CDR3 is made up of 15 amino acids. V lost 6 bases to trimming and J lost 7 bases; unmatched junction nucleotides: 9. Germline V CDR1 and CDR2: GTSNPN, SVGIG (reference sequence). CDR3 sequence: CACSGTSGGAGEQYF. The CDR3 coding sequence is TGTGCCTGTTCCGGGACTAGCGGGGGGGCCGGGGAGCAGTACTTC.

The rearrangement joins TRBV19 to TRBJ1-5, with TRBD1 matching over 7 bases. CDR1 and CDR2 (germline): LNHDA, SQIVND (reference sequence). Trimming removed 11 bases from V and 6 bases from J; junction bases left unmatched: 7. The CDR3 consists of 12 residues. The CDR3 sequence is CAAQGVGQPQHF. In DNA, the CDR3 is TGTGCCGCGCAGGGGGTGGGTCAGCCCCAGCATTTT.

The chain joins TRBV19 to TRBJ2-7, with TRBD2 identical over 13 bases. The V gene's germline CDR1 is LNHDA and CDR2 SQIVND (reference sequence). With V trimmed by 6 bases and J by 5 bases, 13 bases remained unmatched. The CDR3 spans 17 residues. The CDR3 region is CASRDRRTSGSGDEQYF. The CDR3 DNA follows: TGTGCCAGTAGGGACCGCAGGACTAGCGGGAGTGGAGACGAGCAGTACTTC.

This clone came up a few times. The rearrangement uses TRBV4-2 and TRBJ2-7; D is ambiguous. V lost 3 bases, J lost 3 bases, and 3 bases lay in between. The CDR3 contains 11 residues. Germline CDR1 reads LGHNA; CDR2 reads YNFKEQ. The CDR3 DNA is TGTGCCAGCAGCCACAACTACGAGCAGTACTTC. This encodes CASSHNYEQYF.

This rearrangement joins TRBV28 to TRBJ2-4; no clear D gene. Trimming left V 6 bases short and J 0 bases short, with 6 bases between. The CDR3 has 13 amino acids. The germline CDR1 and CDR2 sequences are MDHEN and SYDVKM. The CDR3 region has the DNA TGTGCCAGCAGCCTACTAGCCAAAAACATTCAGTACTTC. It is translated as CASSLLAKNIQYF.

The chain couples TRBV5-1 to TRBJ1-1, with 11 bases that match TRBD1. CDR1 is SGHRS and CDR2 is YFSETQ in the germline V gene. V lost 3 bases to trimming and J lost 7 bases; unmatched junction nucleotides: 5. The CDR3 spans 14 residues. The CDR3, as DNA: TGCGCCAGCAGCTGGGGACAGGGGGGATTTGAAGCTTTCTTT. It yields the protein CASSWGQGGFEAFF.

The chain recombines TRBV6-5 with TRBJ1-2, with a tentative D call TRBD1 (5 bases). There are 13 residues in the CDR3. Trimming stripped 5 bases from V and 9 bases from J, with 16 bases between. Germline loops: CDR1 MNHEY, CDR2 SVGAGI. The CDR3 protein is CASSTGWGSSYTF. The CDR3 DNA reads as TGTGCCAGCAGTACTGGGTGGGGGAGTAGCTACACCTTC.